This T cell receptor beta chain was sequenced for a study of T cell clonality in common variable immunodeficiency. Whole-study findings and limits: Links between repertoire features and CVID complications were heterogeneity-limited. T cell subpopulation sequencing would be needed to explain CVID clonality. CVID subjects showed higher TCRbeta clonality than healthy controls. Reportedly, TCR beta sequences from common variable immunodeficiency showed fewer deletions and N-nucleotide insertions.

The table lists this clone with many counts. The antigen is unknown. The protocol was immunoSEQ multiplex PCR, while the TCRdb copy is restricted to in-frame clones and leaves out a portion. The sample yields approximately 37,000 clones, without any singletons. The sequenced sample consisted of peripheral blood mononuclear cells. This clonotype originated in a person aged 18 to 75 in good health.

The CDR3 region is CASREGIYNQPQHF. The sequenced CDR3 bases are TGTGCCAGCCGGGAGGGGATCTACAATCAGCCC. The V gene is TRBV2, the J gene TRBJ1-5, with D possibly matching TRBD1 (5 bases). The sequenced fragment ends 3 residues before the CDR3 boundary, so the rest is inferred from the germline J gene. The germline CDR1 and CDR2 sequences are SNHLY and FYNNEI. The CDR3 length is 14 residues. V was shortened by 8 bases and J by 3 bases, with 14 bases between the two germline ends.